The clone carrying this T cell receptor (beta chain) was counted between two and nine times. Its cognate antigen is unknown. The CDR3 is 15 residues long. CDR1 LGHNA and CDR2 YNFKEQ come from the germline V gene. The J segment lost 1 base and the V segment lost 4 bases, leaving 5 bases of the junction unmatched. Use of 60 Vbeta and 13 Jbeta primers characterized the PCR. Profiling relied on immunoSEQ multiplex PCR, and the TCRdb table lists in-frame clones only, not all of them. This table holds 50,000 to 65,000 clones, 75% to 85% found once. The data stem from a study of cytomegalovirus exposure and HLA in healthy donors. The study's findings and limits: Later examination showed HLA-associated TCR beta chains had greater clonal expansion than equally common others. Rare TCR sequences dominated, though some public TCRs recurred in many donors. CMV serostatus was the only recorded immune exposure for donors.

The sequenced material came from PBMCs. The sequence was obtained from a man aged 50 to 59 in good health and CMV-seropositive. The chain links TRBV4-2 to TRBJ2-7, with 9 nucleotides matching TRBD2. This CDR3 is CASSPAGGRSYEQYF. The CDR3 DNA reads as TGTGCCAGCAGCCCAGCGGGAGGCCGTTCCTACGAGCAGTACTTC.